This entry features one T cell receptor (beta chain) sequence. The antigen is undetermined. The data belong to a study of memory CD4+ T cells and cytomegalovirus serostatus. Overall study context: This sample comes from healthy Belgian adults, under 10 CMV seropositive, about 23 seronegative. Study-wide findings and caveats: Repertoires predicted CMV serostatus with median bootstrapped AUC of 0.95.

Single viable CD3+CD4+CD8-CD45RO+ cells were sorted as the memory CD4+ T cells. In the original workflow: After removing out-of-frame reads, 2 million to 2.5 million distinct TCRbeta sequences remained. Method: immunoSEQ multiplex PCR; TCRdb's copy keeps in-frame clones and lacks some. The DNA gave D and trimming, while V, J and clone size come from that table. The sample includes about 46,000 clones, around 80% seen only once; the top ten take around 0.99%. Sequencing input: memory CD4+ T cells from blood. This TCR was sampled from an adult in good health and CMV-seronegative.

CDR3 nucleotides: TGTGCCAGCAGCTCCCGGACCGACGAGGGCTACACCTTC. This sequence encodes CASSSRTDEGYTF. This sequence joins TRBV7-2 and TRBJ1-2; no clear D. V was clipped by 4 bases and J by 8 bases, with 14 bases between them. From germline, CDR1 is SGHTA and CDR2 FQGNSA. This CDR3 has 13 residues.